This T cell receptor (beta chain) was found in a study of T cell repertoires in cytomegalovirus infection. Study summary: Selected CMV epitopes included recently identified HLA-C-restricted ones as well as well-studied HLA-B-restricted ones. TCR beta signatures that were public indicated CMV infection and matching HLA type. Study results and limitations: The cumulative frequency of public TCR beta families distinguished individuals who carried CMV together with the relevant HLA. The ex vivo response was dominated by HLA-C-restricted CMV-specific TCR beta clonotypes.

On this clonotype: The antigen is unknown.

Each CDR3 protein gets one entry after TCRdb re-called the reads with MiXCR. The data hold approximately 120,000 distinct CDR3 sequences, with 25% to 30% observed a single time. The CDR3 has 14 residues. The trim removed 2 bases at V and 4 bases at J, leaving 8 bases unmatched. Germline CDR1 DFQATT, CDR2 SNEGSKA (reference sequence). V is TRBV20-1 and J is TRBJ2-7; the match to TRBD1 covers 7 bases. The specimen was CD8+ T cells from cultured PBMCs, collected from culture after CMV antigen stimulation. This TCR derives from a human donor in good health (CMV status not recorded). Some clones in this sample may be carry-over from other donors' samples. CDR3: CSARLGDRVYEQYF. CDR3 DNA sequence: TGCAGTGCTAGATTGGGCGACAGGGTGTACGAGCAGTACTTC.